This TCR beta chain comes out of a study of blood T cell repertoires in COVID-19. Original data processing: The authors estimated nucleated cell counts from reference gene primer amplification. Sequenced by immunoSEQ multiplex PCR; TCRdb stores in-frame clones only, minus some. V and J calls and clone size come straight from that table; D and trimming were deduced from the DNA. Here the sample spans 85,000 to 90,000 clones, more than 75% being singletons. The CDR3 has 15 amino acids. Trimming removed 3 bases from V and 7 bases from J; junction bases left unmatched: 5. The germline V gene has CDR1 KGHSH and CDR2 LQKENI.

This TCR derives from a human donor in a cohort sampled during active COVID-19. The J gene is TRBJ2-2, the V gene TRBV18, with 10 bases lining up with TRBD2. What was sequenced was peripheral blood. CDR3 in DNA: TGTGCCAGCTCACCGCAGACTAGCGGGTTCGGGGAGCTGTTTTTT. Amino acid sequence: CASSPQTSGFGELFF. Full variable domain (rest looked up from reference TRBV18 and TRBJ2-2): NAGVMQNPRHLVRRRGQEARLRCSPMKGHSHVYWYRQLPEEGLKFMVYLQKENIIDESGMPKERFSAEFPKEGPSILRIQQVVRGDSAAYFCASSPQTSGFGELFFGEGSRLTVL.